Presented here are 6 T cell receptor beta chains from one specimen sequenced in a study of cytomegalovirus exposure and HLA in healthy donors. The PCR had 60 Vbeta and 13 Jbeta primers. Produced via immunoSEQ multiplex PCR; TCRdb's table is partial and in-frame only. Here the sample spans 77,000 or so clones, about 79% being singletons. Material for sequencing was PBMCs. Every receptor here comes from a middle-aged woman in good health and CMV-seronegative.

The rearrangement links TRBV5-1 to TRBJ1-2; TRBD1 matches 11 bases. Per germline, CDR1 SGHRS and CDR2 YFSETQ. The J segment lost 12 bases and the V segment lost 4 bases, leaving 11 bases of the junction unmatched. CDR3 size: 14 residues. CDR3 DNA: TGCGCCAGCAGCCGTAATAGGGACAGGGGGAAGGACACCTTC. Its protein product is CASSRNRDRGKDTF.

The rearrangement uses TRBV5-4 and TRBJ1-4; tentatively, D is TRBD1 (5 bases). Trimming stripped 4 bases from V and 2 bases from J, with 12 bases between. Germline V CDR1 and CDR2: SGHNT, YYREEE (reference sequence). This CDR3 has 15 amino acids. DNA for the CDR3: TGTGCCAGCAGCCGGGGGGGGGATACTAATGAAAAACTGTTTTTT. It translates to CASSRGGDTNEKLFF.

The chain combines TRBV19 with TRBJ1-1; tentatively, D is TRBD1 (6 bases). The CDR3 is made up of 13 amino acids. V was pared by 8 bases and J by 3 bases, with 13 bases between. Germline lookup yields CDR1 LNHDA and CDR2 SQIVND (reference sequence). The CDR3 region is CASSQQGDTEAFF. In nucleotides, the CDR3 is TGTGCCAGTTCTCAACAGGGCGACACTGAAGCTTTCTTT.

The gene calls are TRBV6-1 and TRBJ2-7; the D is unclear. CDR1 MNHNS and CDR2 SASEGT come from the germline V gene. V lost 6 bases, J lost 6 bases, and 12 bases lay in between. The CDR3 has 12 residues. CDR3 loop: CASSPYTSEQYF. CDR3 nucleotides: TGTGCCAGCAGCCCATACACCTCCGAGCAGTACTTC.

Written as DNA, the CDR3 is TGTGCCAGCAGCGACGGACAGGGAGGTACCGGGGAGCTGTTTTTT. Its protein product is CASSDGQGGTGELFF. This chain joins TRBV7-3 and TRBJ2-2; the match to TRBD1 covers 8 bases. V shed 5 bases, J shed 5 bases, and the junction held 7 bases outside the gene matches. This CDR3 spans 15 amino acids. Germline CDR1 SGHTA, CDR2 FQGTGA.

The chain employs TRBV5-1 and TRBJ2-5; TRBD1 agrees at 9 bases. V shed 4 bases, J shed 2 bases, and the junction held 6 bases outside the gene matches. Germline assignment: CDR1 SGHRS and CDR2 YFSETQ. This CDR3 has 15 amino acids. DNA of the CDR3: TGCGCCAGCAGCCCGGAAGGACAGGGGCAAGAGACCCAGTACTTC. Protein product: CASSPEGQGQETQYF.